This entry lists 6 T cell receptor beta chains sequenced from one sample in a study of cytomegalovirus exposure and HLA in healthy donors. Both 60 Vbeta primers and 13 Jbeta primers went into the PCR. Here immunoSEQ multiplex PCR was the method, and the copy in TCRdb shows in-frame clones only, minus some. In the table there are approximately 150,000 clones, around four fifths of which are singletons. The sequenced sample consisted of PBMCs. The receptors were gathered from a man younger than 35 in good health and CMV-seropositive.

J is TRBJ1-2 and V is TRBV18, with 8 positions matching TRBD1. The germline CDR1 and CDR2 sequences are KGHSH and LQKENI. The CDR3 loop spans 14 amino acids. V trimming: 3 bases; J trimming: 5 bases; junction bases outside the gene matches: 5. In nucleotides, the CDR3 is TGTGCCAGCTCACCCAACAGGGGGGGATATGGCTACACCTTC. This translates into CASSPNRGGYGYTF.

A few counts support this clone. The chain has TRBV7-6 and TRBJ2-7; no firm D call. Germline V lookup: CDR1 SGHVS, CDR2 FNYEAQ. The germline V and J ends were trimmed by 0 bases and 2 bases, with 5 bases remaining between them. CDR3 length: 13 residues. CDR3 nucleotides: TGTGCCAGCAGCTTAGCCGGTACCTACGAGCAGTACTTC. It codes for CASSLAGTYEQYF.

The gene calls are TRBV5-1 and TRBJ2-1, with a possible D match to TRBD1 (5 bases). This CDR3 has 13 residues. Trimming took off 0 bases at V and 10 bases at J, with 11 bases between the two ends. The germline V gene encodes CDR1 SGHRS and CDR2 YFSETQ. CDR3 sequence: CASSLDRIGEQFF. The CDR3 DNA reads as TGCGCCAGCAGCTTGGACAGGATCGGGGAGCAGTTCTTC. Supplemented by reference TRBV5-1 and TRBJ2-1, the full variable domain reads KAGVTQTPRYLIKTRGQQVTLSCSPISGHRSVSWYQQTPGQGLQFLFEYFSETQRNKGNFPGRFSGRQFSNSRSEMNVSTLELGDSALYLCASSLDRIGEQFFGPGTRLTVL.

The chain has TRBV5-6 and TRBJ1-5; 12 bases fit TRBD1. V dropped 3 bases and J dropped 0; count of bases not matched to a gene: 7. The CDR3 has 18 amino acids. Germline CDR1 is SGHDT and CDR2 is YYEEEE. The CDR3 sequence is CASSYRDRGRVSNQPQHF. CDR3 nucleotide sequence: TGTGCCAGCAGCTACCGGGACAGGGGGCGCGTTAGCAATCAGCCCCAGCATTTT.

The rearrangement joins TRBV28 to TRBJ1-1; 7 bases fit TRBD1. Germline V gives CDR1 MDHEN, CDR2 SYDVKM. The V gene end was trimmed by 4 bases and the J gene end by 4 bases; junction bases not matched to a gene: 12. The CDR3 is 16 residues long. The CDR3 region is CASSWSLSAGGTEAFF. The DNA of the CDR3 is TGTGCCAGCAGTTGGTCTCTTTCGGCAGGGGGCACTGAAGCTTTCTTT.

J is TRBJ1-5 and V is TRBV6-1; 7 bases agree with TRBD1. The ends lost 3 bases at V and 9 bases at J; junction bases unmatched: 14. Germline loops: CDR1 MNHNS, CDR2 SASEGT. The CDR3 consists of 16 residues. The CDR3 here is CASSEPRRDSLGPQHF. For the CDR3, the DNA is TGTGCCAGCAGTGAGCCTCGTAGGGACAGCTTAGGGCCCCAGCATTTT.